These T cell receptor beta chains were read from a single sample in a study of CD8 T cells in Susac syndrome. Each CDR3 protein is one row after TCRdb ran MiXCR on the immunoSEQ multiplex PCR reads. In the table there are about 150,000 distinct CDR3 sequences, approximately 95% of which are singletons. The sample was CD4+ T cells from PBMCs. Receptor source: a human donor with Susac syndrome. The CDR3 runs from the conserved cysteine through the conserved F or W. Fields, in order: clone size, V gene, CDR3 protein. Not every row has a clone size; where given, it reads once, few, many or a size class.

>NA|TRBV20-1
CSAQLQGKPYEQYF
>NA|TRBV28
CASTYTGTNYGYTF
>NA|TRBV10-3
CASSLAGMEEQYF
>NA|TRBV20-1
CSATQTGVLYEQYF
>NA|TRBV6-5
CASSYRTLPNTGELFF
>NA|TRBV9
CASSGQRGVNTEAFF
>NA|TRBV29-1
CSVVGGGALAFF
>NA|TRBV5-6
CASSFSPGNTIYF
>NA|TRBV20-1
CSATPGNDQPQHF
>NA|TRBV12-3/TRBV12-4
CASRQTESYGYTF
>NA|TRBV4-1
CASRLRLGQGDRMNTEAFF
>NA|TRBV28
CASTSSGGSSYNEQFF
>once|TRBV13
CASSLYPSAGGHRSYEQYF
>NA|TRBV20-1
CSALVAKAEGRQFF
>NA|TRBV20-1
CSARDPPQGRDTQYF
>once|TRBV7-2
CASSEPTSGRASMDTQYF
>NA|TRBV29-1
CSVYRGNTGELFF
>NA|TRBV20-1
CSAVALGPSTDTQYF
>NA|TRBV29-1
CSVKAGVLAKNIQYF
>once|TRBV27
CASSFSGGVASGGYTF